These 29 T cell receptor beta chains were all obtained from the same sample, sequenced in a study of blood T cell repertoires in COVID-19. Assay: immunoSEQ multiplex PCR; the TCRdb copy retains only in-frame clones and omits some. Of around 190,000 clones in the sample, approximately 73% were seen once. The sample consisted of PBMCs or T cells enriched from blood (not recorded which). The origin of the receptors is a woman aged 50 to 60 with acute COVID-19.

The CDR3 protein is CARSSRVRRTRLSYEQYV. The CDR3 DNA reads TGTGCCAGAAGCTCCCGCGTACGCAGGACTAGGCTTTCCTACGAGCAGTACGTC. V usage is TRBV5-3 and J usage is TRBJ2-7; 7 bases fit TRBD2. TRBV5-3 belongs to the ORF category, with a function that is uncertain. CDR3 length: 18 amino acids. Trimming removed 3 bases from V and 1 base from J; junction bases left unmatched: 16.

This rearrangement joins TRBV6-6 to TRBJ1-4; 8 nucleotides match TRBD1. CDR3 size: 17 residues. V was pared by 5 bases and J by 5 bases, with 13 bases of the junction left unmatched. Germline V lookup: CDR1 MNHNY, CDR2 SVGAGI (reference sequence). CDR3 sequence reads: CASSPTGARLSNEKLFF. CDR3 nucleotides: TGTGCCAGCAGTCCGACAGGGGCCCGTCTGAGCAATGAAAAACTGTTTTTT.

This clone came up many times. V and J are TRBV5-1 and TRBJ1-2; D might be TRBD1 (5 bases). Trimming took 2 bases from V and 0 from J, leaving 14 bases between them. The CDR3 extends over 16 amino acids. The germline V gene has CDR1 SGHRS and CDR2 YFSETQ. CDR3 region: CASSFDRVPSNYGYTF. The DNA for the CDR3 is TGCGCCAGCAGCTTTGACAGAGTACCTTCTAACTATGGCTACACCTTC.

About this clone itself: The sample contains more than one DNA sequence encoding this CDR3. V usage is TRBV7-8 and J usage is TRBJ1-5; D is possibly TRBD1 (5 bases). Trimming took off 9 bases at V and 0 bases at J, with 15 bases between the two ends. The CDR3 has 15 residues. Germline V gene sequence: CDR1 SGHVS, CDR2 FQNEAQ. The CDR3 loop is CASRPGLDSNQPQHF. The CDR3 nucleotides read TGTGCCAGTAGACCAGGGTTGGATAGCAATCAGCCCCAGCATTTT. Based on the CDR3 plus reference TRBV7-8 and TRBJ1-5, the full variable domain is GAGVSQSPRYKVAKRGQDVALRCDPISGHVSLFWYQQALGQGPEFLTYFQNEAQLDKSGLPSDRFFAERPEGSVSTLKIQRTQQEDSAVYLCASRPGLDSNQPQHFGDGTRLSIL.

The CDR3 reads CAWKDRTANTEAFF. CDR3 nucleotides: TGTGCCTGGAAGGACCGGACAGCTAACACTGAAGCTTTCTTT. J is TRBJ1-1 and V is TRBV30; a possible D gene is TRBD1 (6 bases). V was shortened by 4 bases and J by 2 bases, with 14 bases between the two germline ends. The CDR3 runs to 14 residues. Looked up from germline, CDR1 is GTSNPN and CDR2 is SVGIG (reference sequence).

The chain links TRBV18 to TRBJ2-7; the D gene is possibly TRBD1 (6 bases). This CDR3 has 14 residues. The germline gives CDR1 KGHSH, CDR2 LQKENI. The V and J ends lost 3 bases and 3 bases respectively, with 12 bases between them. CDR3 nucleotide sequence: TGTGCCAGCTCACCCAATCGGGACAACTACGAGCAGTACGTC. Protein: CASSPNRDNYEQYV.

CDR3 DNA sequence: TGTGCCAGCAGCTTAGATCTAGCGGGGGGTCGCACAGATACGCAGTATTTT. This encodes CASSLDLAGGRTDTQYF. The chain carries TRBV11-2 and TRBJ2-3; 11 nucleotides line up with TRBD2. The CDR3 length is 17 residues. V lost 0 bases and J lost 1; bases outside the gene matches: 3. Germline CDR1 SGHAT, CDR2 FQNNGV. Supplemented by reference TRBV11-2 and TRBJ2-3, the full variable domain reads EAGVAQSPRYKIIEKRQSVAFWCNPISGHATLYWYQQILGQGPKLLIQFQNNGVVDDSQLPKDRFSAERLKGVDSTLKIQPAKLEDSAVYLCASSLDLAGGRTDTQYFGPGTRLTVL.

This chain's CDR3 is CASSPGGLELFF. DNA for the CDR3: TGTGCCAGCAGCCCGGGGGGCTTGGAGCTGTTTTTT. The chain couples TRBV11-3 to TRBJ2-2; tentatively, D is TRBD2 (7 bases). The germline V gene has CDR1 SGHNT and CDR2 YENEEA. Trimming removed 5 bases from V and 10 bases from J, with 11 bases in between. This CDR3 is 12 amino acids long.

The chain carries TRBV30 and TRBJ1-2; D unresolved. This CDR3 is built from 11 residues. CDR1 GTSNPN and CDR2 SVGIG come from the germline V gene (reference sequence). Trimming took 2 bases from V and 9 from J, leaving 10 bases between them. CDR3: CAWSPEGSYTF. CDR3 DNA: TGTGCCTGGAGTCCCGAGGGTAGCTACACCTTC.

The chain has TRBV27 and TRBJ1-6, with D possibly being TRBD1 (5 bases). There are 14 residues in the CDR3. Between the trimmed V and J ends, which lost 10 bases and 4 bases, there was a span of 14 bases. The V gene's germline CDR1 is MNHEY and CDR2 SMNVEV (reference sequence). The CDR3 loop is CATRGGRYNSPLHF. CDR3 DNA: TGTGCCACCCGGGGGGGGAGGTATAATTCACCCCTCCACTTT.

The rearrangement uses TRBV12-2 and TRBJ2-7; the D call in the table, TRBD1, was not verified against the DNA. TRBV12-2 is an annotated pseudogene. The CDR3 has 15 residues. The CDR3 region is CASRSPSGTVYEQYV. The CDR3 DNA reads TGTGCAAGTCGCTCCCCCTCGGGGACAGTATACGAGCAGTACGTC.

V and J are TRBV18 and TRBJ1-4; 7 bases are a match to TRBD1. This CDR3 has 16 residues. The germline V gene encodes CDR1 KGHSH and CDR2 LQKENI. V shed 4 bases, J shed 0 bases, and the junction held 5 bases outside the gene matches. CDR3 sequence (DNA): TGTGCCAGCTCACAAAGTACAGGGGCAACTAATGAAAAACTGTTTTTT. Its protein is CASSQSTGATNEKLFF.

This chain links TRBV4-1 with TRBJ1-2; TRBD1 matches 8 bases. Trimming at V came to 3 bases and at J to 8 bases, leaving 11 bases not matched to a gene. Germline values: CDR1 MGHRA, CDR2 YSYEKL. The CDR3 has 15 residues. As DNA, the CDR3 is TGCGCCAGCAGCCAGGACCAGGGACAGGTCGGGGGCTACACCTTC. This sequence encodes CASSQDQGQVGGYTF.

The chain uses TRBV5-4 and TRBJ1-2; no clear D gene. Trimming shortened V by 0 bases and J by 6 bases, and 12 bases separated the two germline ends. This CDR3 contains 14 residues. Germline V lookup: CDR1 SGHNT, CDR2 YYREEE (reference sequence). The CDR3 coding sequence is TGTGCCAGCAGCTTGGCCAGTGATGGGCATGGCTACACCTTC. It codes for CASSLASDGHGYTF.

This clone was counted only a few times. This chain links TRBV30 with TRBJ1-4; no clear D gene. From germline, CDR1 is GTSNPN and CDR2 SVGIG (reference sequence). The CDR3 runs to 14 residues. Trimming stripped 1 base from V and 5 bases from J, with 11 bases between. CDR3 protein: CAWSELQLNEKLFF. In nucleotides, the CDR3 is TGTGCCTGGAGTGAGTTACAGTTAAATGAAAAACTGTTTTTT.

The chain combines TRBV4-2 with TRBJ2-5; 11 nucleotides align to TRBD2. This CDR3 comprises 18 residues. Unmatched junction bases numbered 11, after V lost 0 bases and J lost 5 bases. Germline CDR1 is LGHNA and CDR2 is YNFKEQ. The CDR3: CASSQDLLAGGSGETQYF. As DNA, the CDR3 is TGTGCCAGCAGCCAAGACCTCCTAGCGGGGGGCAGTGGGGAGACCCAGTACTTC.

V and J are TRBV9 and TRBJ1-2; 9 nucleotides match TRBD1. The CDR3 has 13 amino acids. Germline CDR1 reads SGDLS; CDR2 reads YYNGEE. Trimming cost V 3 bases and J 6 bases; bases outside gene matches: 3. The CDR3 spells CASSAWDRDGYTF. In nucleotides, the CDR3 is TGTGCCAGCAGCGCTTGGGACAGGGATGGCTACACCTTC.

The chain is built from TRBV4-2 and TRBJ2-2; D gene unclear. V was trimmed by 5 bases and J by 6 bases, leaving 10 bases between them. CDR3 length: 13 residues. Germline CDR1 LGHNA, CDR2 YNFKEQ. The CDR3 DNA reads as TGTGCCAGCAGCTTTAGTCTCGCCGGGGAGCTGTTTTTT. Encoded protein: CASSFSLAGELFF.

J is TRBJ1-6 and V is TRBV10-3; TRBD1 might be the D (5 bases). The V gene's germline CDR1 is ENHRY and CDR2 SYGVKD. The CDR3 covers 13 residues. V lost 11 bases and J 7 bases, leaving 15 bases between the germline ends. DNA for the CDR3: TGTGCCCCCCAGACGGGGGTAAATTCACCCCTCCACTTT. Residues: CAPQTGVNSPLHF.

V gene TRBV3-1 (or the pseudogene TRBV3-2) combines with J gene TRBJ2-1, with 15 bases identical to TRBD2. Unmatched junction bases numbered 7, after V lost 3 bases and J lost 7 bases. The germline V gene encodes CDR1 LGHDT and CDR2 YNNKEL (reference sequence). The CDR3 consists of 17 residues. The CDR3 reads CASSHHGLAGGRNEQFF. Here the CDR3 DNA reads TGTGCCAGCAGCCATCATGGACTAGCGGGGGGGCGGAATGAGCAGTTCTTC.

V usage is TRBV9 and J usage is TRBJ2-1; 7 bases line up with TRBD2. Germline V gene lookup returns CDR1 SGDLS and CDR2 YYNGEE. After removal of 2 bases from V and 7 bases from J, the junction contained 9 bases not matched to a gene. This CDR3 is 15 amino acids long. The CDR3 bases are TGTGCCAGCAGCGTGGAACTAGCGATATCGAATGAGCAGTTCTTC. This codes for CASSVELAISNEQFF.

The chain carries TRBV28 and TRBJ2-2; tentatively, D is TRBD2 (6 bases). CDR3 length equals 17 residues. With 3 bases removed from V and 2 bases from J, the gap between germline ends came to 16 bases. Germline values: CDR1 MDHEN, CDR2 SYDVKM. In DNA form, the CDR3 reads TGTGCCAGCAGTTTTGGGACTTGGGGACTTAACACCGGGGAGCTGTTTTTT. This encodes CASSFGTWGLNTGELFF.

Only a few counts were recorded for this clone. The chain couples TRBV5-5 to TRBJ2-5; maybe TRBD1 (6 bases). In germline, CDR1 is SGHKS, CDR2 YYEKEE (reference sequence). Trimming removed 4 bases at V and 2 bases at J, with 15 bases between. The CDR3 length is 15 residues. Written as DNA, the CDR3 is TGTGCCAGCAGCCCCTTTAGGGGGAATCAAGAGACCCAGTACTTC. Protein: CASSPFRGNQETQYF.

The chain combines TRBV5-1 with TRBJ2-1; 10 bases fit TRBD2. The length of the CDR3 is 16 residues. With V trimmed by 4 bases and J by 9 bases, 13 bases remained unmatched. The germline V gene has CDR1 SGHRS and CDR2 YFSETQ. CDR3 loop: CASSASWPSGGREQFF. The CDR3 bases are TGCGCCAGCAGCGCATCCTGGCCTAGCGGGGGACGTGAGCAGTTCTTC.

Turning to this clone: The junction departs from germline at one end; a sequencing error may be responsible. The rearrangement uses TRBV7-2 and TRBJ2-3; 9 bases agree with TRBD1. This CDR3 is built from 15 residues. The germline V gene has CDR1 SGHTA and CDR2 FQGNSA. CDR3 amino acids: CASSLADRGTGTQYF. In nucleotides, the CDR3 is TGTGCCAGCAGCTTAGCGGACAGGGGCACAGGTACGCAGTATTTT.

The DNA for the CDR3 is TGTGCCAGCAGTGGGGTGGAGGGACAGGGGCCGCTTTCGGTC. Translation gives CASSGVEGQGPLSV. The J gene is TRBJ2-7, the V gene TRBV2; TRBD1 matches 10 bases. This CDR3 has 14 residues. The V gene's germline CDR1 is SNHLY and CDR2 FYNNEI.

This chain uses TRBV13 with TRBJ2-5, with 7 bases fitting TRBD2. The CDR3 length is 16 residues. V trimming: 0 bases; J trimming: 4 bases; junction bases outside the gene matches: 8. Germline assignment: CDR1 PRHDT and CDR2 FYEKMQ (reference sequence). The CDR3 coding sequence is TGTGCCAGCAGCTTAGGCGTCGGCGGGGGAGGAGAGACCCAGTACTTC. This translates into CASSLGVGGGGETQYF.

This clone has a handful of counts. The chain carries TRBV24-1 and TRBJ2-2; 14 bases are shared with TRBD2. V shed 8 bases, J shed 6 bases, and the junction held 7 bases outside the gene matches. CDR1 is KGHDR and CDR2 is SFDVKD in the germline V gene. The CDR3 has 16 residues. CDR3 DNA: TGTGCCACCACCCCGACTAGCGGGGGGGGCGCCGGGGAGCTGTTTTTT. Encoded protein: CATTPTSGGGAGELFF.

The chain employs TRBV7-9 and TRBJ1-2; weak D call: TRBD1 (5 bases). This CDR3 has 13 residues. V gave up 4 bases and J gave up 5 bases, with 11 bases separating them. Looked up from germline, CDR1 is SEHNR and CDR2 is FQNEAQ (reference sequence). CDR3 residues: CASSSGQDYGYTF. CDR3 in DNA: TGTGCCAGCAGCTCCGGACAAGATTATGGCTACACCTTC. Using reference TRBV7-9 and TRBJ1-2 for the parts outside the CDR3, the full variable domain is DTGVSQNPRHKITKRGQNVTFRCDPISEHNRLYWYRQTLGQGPEFLTYFQNEAQLEKSRLLSDRFSAERPKGSFSTLEIQRTEQGDSAMYLCASSSGQDYGYTFGSGTRLTVV.